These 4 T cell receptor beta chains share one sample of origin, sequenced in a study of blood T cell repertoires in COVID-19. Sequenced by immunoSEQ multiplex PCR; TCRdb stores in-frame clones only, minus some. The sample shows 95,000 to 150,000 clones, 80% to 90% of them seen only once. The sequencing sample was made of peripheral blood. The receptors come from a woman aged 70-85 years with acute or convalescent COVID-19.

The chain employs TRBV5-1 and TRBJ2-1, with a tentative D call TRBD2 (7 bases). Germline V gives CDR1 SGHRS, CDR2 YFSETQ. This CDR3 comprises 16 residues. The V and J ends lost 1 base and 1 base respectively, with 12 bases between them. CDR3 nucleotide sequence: TGCGCCAGCAGCTTGTCGGCGGGGGCTTCCTACAATGAGCAGTTCTTC. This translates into CASSLSAGASYNEQFF.

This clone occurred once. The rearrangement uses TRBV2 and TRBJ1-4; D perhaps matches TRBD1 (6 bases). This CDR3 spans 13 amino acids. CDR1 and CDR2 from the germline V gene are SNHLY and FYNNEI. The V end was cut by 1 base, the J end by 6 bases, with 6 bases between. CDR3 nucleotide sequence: TGTGCCAGCAGTGAAGACAGGGATGAAAAACTGTTTTTT. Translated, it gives CASSEDRDEKLFF.

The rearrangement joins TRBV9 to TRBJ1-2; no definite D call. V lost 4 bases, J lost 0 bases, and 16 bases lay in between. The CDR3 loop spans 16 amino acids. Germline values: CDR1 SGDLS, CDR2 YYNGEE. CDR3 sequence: CASSPRVAGTNYGYTF. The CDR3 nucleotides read TGTGCCAGCAGCCCCCGGGTGGCGGGAACTAACTATGGCTACACCTTC.

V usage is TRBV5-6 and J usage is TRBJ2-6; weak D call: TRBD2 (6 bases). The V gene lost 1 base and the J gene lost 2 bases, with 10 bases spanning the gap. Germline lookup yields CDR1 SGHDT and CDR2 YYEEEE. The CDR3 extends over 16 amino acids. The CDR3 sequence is CASSLRGGTGANVLTF. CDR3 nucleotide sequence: TGTGCCAGCAGCTTGCGTGGCGGGACTGGGGCCAACGTCCTGACTTTC.